The next 20 T cell receptor beta chains were all read from a single sample in a study of beta chain features in type 1 diabetes. What was sequenced were expressed TCRB transcripts, since all of the isolated RNA had been reverse transcribed. TCRdb's table, derived via immunoSEQ multiplex PCR, lists solely in-frame clones and lacks some. Among some 240,000 clones listed, about a tenth were seen once. Sequenced sample: central memory CD4+ T cells from blood. These receptors were taken from a man aged 18 to 35 in good health.

A few counts support this clone. V is TRBV7-2 and J is TRBJ2-1; possibly TRBD2 for D (6 bases). The CDR3 has 15 residues. Deletions cut 3 bases from V and 2 bases from J, with 11 bases between. Germline values: CDR1 SGHTA, CDR2 FQGNSA. The chain's CDR3 is CASSFQRVAYNEQFF. DNA for the CDR3: TGTGCCAGCAGCTTCCAGCGGGTGGCCTACAATGAGCAGTTCTTC.

The chain couples TRBV10-2 to TRBJ1-5, with a weak D call TRBD1 (5 bases). Trimming took off 4 bases at V and 7 bases at J, with 14 bases between the two ends. In germline, CDR1 is WSHSY, CDR2 SAAADI. This CDR3 has 14 amino acids. The CDR3 loop reads CASSVGFGGQPQHF. The CDR3 DNA reads TGCGCCAGCAGTGTAGGGTTCGGGGGACAGCCCCAGCATTTT.

Comments on this clone: Distinct nucleotide sequences in the sample also encode this CDR3. V gene TRBV7-9 combines with J gene TRBJ2-1; 8 nucleotides align to TRBD2. The germline V gene has CDR1 SEHNR and CDR2 FQNEAQ (reference sequence). Unmatched junction bases numbered 3, after V lost 3 bases and J lost 5 bases. The CDR3 totals 14 residues. CDR3 DNA: TGTGCCAGCAGCTTCACTAGCGGACACAATGAGCAGTTCTTC. Translation: CASSFTSGHNEQFF.

This clone was counted a few times. The junction shows a germline mismatch at one end, possibly a read error. The chain combines TRBV11-2 with TRBJ2-7, with 7 bases matching TRBD2. This CDR3 spans 15 amino acids. The germline V gene encodes CDR1 SGHAT and CDR2 FQNNGV. CDR3 nucleotide sequence: TGTGCCAGCAGCATAGAGCGGGAACCCTCCTACGAGCAGTACTTC. This sequence encodes CASSIEREPSYEQYF.

The V and J genes are TRBV5-1 and TRBJ2-7, with 10 bases lining up with TRBD2. Losses at the gene ends were 7 bases for V and 5 bases for J; bases not matched to a gene: 9. In germline, CDR1 is SGHRS, CDR2 YFSETQ. The CDR3 is 14 amino acids. In DNA form, the CDR3 reads TGCGCCAGCGCGTCGGGACTAGCGATCAACGAGCAGTACTTC. Amino acid sequence: CASASGLAINEQYF.

The gene calls are TRBV20-1 and TRBJ2-5; TRBD2 matches at 7 bases. CDR1 is DFQATT, CDR2 SNEGSKA, per germline (reference sequence). The trim removed 3 bases at V and 9 bases at J, leaving 4 bases unmatched. The CDR3 contains 11 residues. CDR3 in amino acids: CSARVGRAQYF. The CDR3 bases are TGCAGTGCTAGGGTAGGGAGGGCCCAGTACTTC.

This clone was observed a few times. The genes are TRBV6-5 and TRBJ2-7; D is possibly TRBD1 (6 bases). V dropped 6 bases and J dropped 5 bases, with 17 bases sitting between them. In germline, CDR1 is MNHEY, CDR2 SVGAGI. The CDR3 extends over 14 amino acids. CDR3 DNA sequence: TGTGCCAGCAGGCCCGCAGGGGCTTGGGACGAGCAGTACTTC. Translated, it gives CASRPAGAWDEQYF.

The rearrangement joins TRBV2 to TRBJ2-4, with 7 nucleotides matching TRBD1. The ends lost 7 bases at V and 2 bases at J; junction bases unmatched: 8. CDR3 length equals 15 residues. The V gene's germline CDR1 is SNHLY and CDR2 FYNNEI. CDR3: CASINTGVTKNIQYF. Here the CDR3 DNA reads TGTGCCAGCATCAACACAGGGGTAACCAAAAACATTCAGTACTTC.

This clone was recorded at least ten times. CDR3 residues: CASPEMGTGDGNEQFF. In nucleotides, the CDR3 is TGTGCCAGCCCTGAAATGGGGACAGGCGACGGGAATGAGCAGTTCTTC. This chain connects TRBV21-1 to TRBJ2-1; the table's D gene call, TRBD1, was not cross checked with the DNA. TRBV21-1 is given as a pseudogene. The CDR3 contains 16 residues.

In its sample, this clone was seen many times. The chain uses TRBV4-3 and TRBJ1-1, with D possibly matching TRBD1 (6 bases). V was pared by 4 bases and J by 1 base, with 10 bases between. This CDR3 comprises 14 residues. Germline-derived CDR1 and CDR2 are LGHNA and YSLEER. CDR3 sequence (DNA): TGCGCCAGCAGCCGCGTACAGGGGAACACTGAAGCTTTCTTT. Translating gives CASSRVQGNTEAFF.

The chain employs TRBV15 and TRBJ1-3; D is uncertain. Germline assignment: CDR1 LNHNV and CDR2 YYDKDF (reference sequence). V was trimmed by 5 bases and J by 0 bases, leaving 2 bases between them. There are 12 residues in the CDR3. CDR3 region: CATSFSGNTIYF. In nucleotides, the CDR3 is TGTGCCACCAGCTTCTCTGGAAACACCATATATTTT.

CDR3 sequence (DNA): TGTGCCAGCAGTGAAGCGAGGGGGCTATACAATGAGCAGTTCTTC. It specifies CASSEARGLYNEQFF. This chain joins TRBV2 and TRBJ2-1, with 7 bases identical to TRBD1. The CDR3 has 15 amino acids. CDR1 is SNHLY, CDR2 FYNNEI, per germline. V shed 0 bases, J shed 4 bases, and the junction held 3 bases outside the gene matches.

The CDR3: CASTPFFRDGEQYF. CDR3 DNA sequence: TGCGCCAGCACCCCCTTCTTCAGGGATGGAGAGCAGTACTTC. The V and J genes are TRBV5-1 and TRBJ2-7; the D gene is possibly TRBD1 (5 bases). The CDR3 totals 14 residues. CDR1 is SGHRS and CDR2 is YFSETQ in the germline V gene. Trimming left V 6 bases short and J 7 bases short, with 20 bases between.

About this clone itself: Other DNA sequences in the sample encode the same CDR3. The genes are TRBV29-1 and TRBJ2-5; D not resolved. V was trimmed by 2 bases and J by 5 bases, leaving 9 bases between them. CDR1 SQVTM and CDR2 ANQGSEA come from the germline V gene. There are 12 residues in the CDR3. The CDR3 loop is CSVEKGGETQYF. The CDR3 DNA is TGCAGCGTTGAAAAGGGCGGTGAGACCCAGTACTTC.

V usage is TRBV9 and J usage is TRBJ2-1; either TRBD1 or TRBD2 may supply D (6 bases each). CDR1 SGDLS and CDR2 YYNGEE come from the germline V gene. The CDR3 extends over 16 amino acids. V lost 0 bases and J 4 bases, leaving 14 bases between the germline ends. For the CDR3, the DNA is TGTGCCAGCAGCGTAGTCTGGGGGGCTAATTACAATGAGCAGTTCTTC. Protein product: CASSVVWGANYNEQFF.

This clone was counted a few times. V gene TRBV30 combines with J gene TRBJ1-4; D gene uncertain. The ends were cut back, 3 bases at V and 5 bases at J, with 7 bases in the middle. The CDR3 runs to 12 residues. CDR1 and CDR2 from the germline V gene are GTSNPN and SVGIG (reference sequence). This CDR3 reads CAWRQENEKLFF. CDR3 DNA: TGTGCCTGGAGGCAGGAAAATGAAAAACTGTTTTTT.

The chain uses TRBV18 and TRBJ1-1; D gene unclear. The CDR3 has 14 residues. The V and J ends lost 3 bases and 1 base respectively, with 9 bases between them. CDR1 is KGHSH, CDR2 LQKENI, per germline. The CDR3 here is CASSPLARNTEAFF. CDR3 coding DNA: TGTGCCAGCTCACCCCTCGCGAGGAACACTGAAGCTTTCTTT.

The chain uses TRBV7-9 and TRBJ1-2, with D uncertain. V dropped 4 bases and J dropped 3 bases, with 12 bases sitting between them. The germline V gene encodes CDR1 SEHNR and CDR2 FQNEAQ (reference sequence). The CDR3 consists of 14 residues. CDR3 loop: CASSSYGVDYGYTF. In nucleotides, the CDR3 is TGTGCCAGCAGCTCGTACGGTGTCGACTATGGCTACACCTTC.

This clone was counted at least ten times. V is TRBV7-3 and J is TRBJ2-1; D gene uncertain. The CDR3 covers 16 residues. Germline lookup yields CDR1 SGHTA and CDR2 FQGTGA. The ends were cut back, 0 bases at V and 0 bases at J, with 9 bases in the middle. CDR3 region: CASSLTSDSSYNEQFF. The CDR3 region has the DNA TGTGCCAGCAGCTTAACGTCGGATAGCTCCTACAATGAGCAGTTCTTC.

The chain is built from TRBV14 and TRBJ1-1, with 8 bases aligning to TRBD1. Germline V CDR1 and CDR2: SGHDN, FVKESK. The ends lost 8 bases at V and 5 bases at J; junction bases unmatched: 13. The CDR3 runs to 15 residues. Written as DNA, the CDR3 is TGTGCCAGCGGACGCTGGACAGGGTCGGCGACTGAAGCTTTCTTT. Residues: CASGRWTGSATEAFF.